The 8 T cell receptor beta chains presented below share a single source sample, sequenced in a study of spatial heterogeneity in lung cancer. TCRdb re-called the 5' RACE reads through MiXCR, storing one row per CDR3 protein. Of 20,000 to 25,000 distinct CDR3 sequences in the sample, approximately 4.4% were seen once. The time point was: sample taken at primary tumor resection. Unsorted whole RNA of tumor, nontumor lung or frozen PBMC was sequenced. The specimen was PBMCs, collected at surgery. The source is a male donor with early-stage non-small cell lung cancer.

The chain has TRBV5-1 and TRBJ1-5; TRBD1 matches at 9 bases. The junction had 5 bases not matched to a gene; V was cut back by 5 bases and J by 5 bases. The germline V gene has CDR1 SGHRS and CDR2 YFSETQ. This CDR3 is built from 14 residues. CDR3 bases: TGCGCCAGCAGTTCGGGACAGGGCGATCAGCCCCAGCATTTT. Amino acids: CASSSGQGDQPQHF.

This clonotype was picked up many times. The chain couples TRBV3-1 to TRBJ1-2, with D possibly matching TRBD1 (6 bases). Trimming pared 3 bases from V and 4 bases from J, leaving 21 bases between. This CDR3 has 17 amino acids. Germline CDR1 reads LGHDT; CDR2 reads YNNKEL (reference sequence). The CDR3 here is CASSQRGRGAPGYGYTF. CDR3 nucleotides: TGTGCCAGCAGCCAGAGGGGTAGGGGGGCCCCTGGCTATGGCTACACCTTC.

A few counts support this clonotype. The chain combines TRBV7-8 with TRBJ2-2; 7 bases line up with TRBD1. The V and J ends lost 1 base and 7 bases, in that order; junction bases with no gene match: 9. The CDR3 is 16 amino acids. Germline CDR1 reads SGHVS; CDR2 reads FQNEAQ. The DNA for the CDR3 is TGTGCCAGCAGCTTAGAAGACAGGGACGGTGGCGGGGAGCTGTTTTTT. Amino acids: CASSLEDRDGGGELFF.

There are many counts of this clonotype. The chain joins TRBV7-8 to TRBJ2-5; TRBD1 aligns across 9 bases. J gave up 4 bases and V 5 bases, and 8 bases lay outside the gene matches. This CDR3 is 15 amino acids long. Germline V gene data show CDR1 as SGHVS and CDR2 as FQNEAQ. The CDR3 DNA follows: TGTGCCAGCAGCGGTTACAGGGGGCGCGGAGAGACCCAGTACTTC. This translates into CASSGYRGRGETQYF.

This clonotype showed up many times. J is TRBJ2-6 and V is TRBV18; unclear D gene. Trimming left V 6 bases short and J 0 bases short, with 9 bases between. The CDR3 runs to 15 residues. Germline CDR1 is KGHSH and CDR2 is LQKENI. The CDR3 is CASSRTGSGANVLTF. DNA for the CDR3: TGTGCCAGCTCTCGGACCGGCTCTGGGGCCAACGTCCTGACTTTC.

This clonotype was seen at least ten times. The chain combines TRBV20-1 with TRBJ1-2; D not resolved. The CDR3 is made up of 13 amino acids. The V end was cut by 0 bases, the J end by 0 bases, with 5 bases between. From germline, CDR1 is DFQATT and CDR2 SNEGSKA (reference sequence). CDR3 coding DNA: TGCAGTGCTAGAGATTCGGCTAACTATGGCTACACCTTC. Its translation is CSARDSANYGYTF.

By its share, this clonotype is medium-sized. The chain has TRBV9 and TRBJ2-7; D gene unclear. CDR1 SGDLS and CDR2 YYNGEE come from the germline V gene. V was clipped by 0 bases and J by 0 bases, with 10 bases between them. The CDR3 is 15 amino acids. DNA of the CDR3: TGTGCCAGCAGCGTAGGCCCAGGTAGCTCCTACGAGCAGTACTTC. The encoded protein is CASSVGPGSSYEQYF.

The J gene is TRBJ1-6, the V gene TRBV20-1, with D perhaps TRBD1 (5 bases). The CDR3 sequence is 14 residues long. Between the trimmed V and J ends, which lost 0 bases and 9 bases, there was a span of 12 bases. The germline CDR1 and CDR2 sequences are DFQATT and SNEGSKA (reference sequence). CDR3 in DNA: TGCAGTGCTAGAGATCTAGGGGTAGGTTCACCCCTCCACTTT. Translated: CSARDLGVGSPLHF.